Each of the 26 T cell receptor beta chains below was sequenced from the same sample in a study of Ad26.COV2.S vaccination and SARS-CoV-2 variants. As to treatment: about 20 received Ad26.COV2.S at low or high dose, single or two shots; roughly five received placebo; per-sample allocation not given. Following the first vaccine or placebo injection, samples were taken on day 63. Sequenced by immunoSEQ multiplex PCR; TCRdb stores in-frame clones only, minus some. The repertoire holds approximately 500,000 clones, with around 88% as singletons. The sequencing used peripheral blood, collected in a trial of Ad26.COV2.S vaccine versus placebo. All receptors derive from a person aged 18 to 65 who received the Ad26.COV2.S COVID-19 vaccine or a placebo.

The V gene is TRBV6-1, the J gene TRBJ2-3; D not certain. The CDR3 consists of 18 residues. V was cut by 1 base and J by 0 bases, with 17 bases left in between. Germline assignment: CDR1 MNHNS and CDR2 SASEGT. The CDR3 DNA is TGTGCCAGCAGTGAAGAAACTACCGTCGCCTTTAGCACAGATACGCAGTATTTT. Its translation is CASSEETTVAFSTDTQYF.

The chain couples TRBV5-5 to TRBJ2-1; 9 nucleotides align to TRBD1. V was clipped by 3 bases and J by 4 bases; unmatched bases: 8. The CDR3 length is 16 residues. Per germline, CDR1 SGHKS and CDR2 YYEKEE (reference sequence). The CDR3 protein is CASSSPRDRVYNEQFF. The CDR3 nucleotides read TGTGCCAGCAGCTCACCCCGGGACAGGGTTTACAATGAGCAGTTCTTC.

V is TRBV5-8 and J is TRBJ2-5; 7 nucleotides line up with TRBD1. Germline CDR1 and CDR2: SGHTS and YDEGEE. The CDR3 length is 14 residues. V trimming: 4 bases; J trimming: 2 bases; junction bases outside the gene matches: 5. The CDR3 nucleotides read TGTGCCAGCAGCCCGGGGACAGCGCAAGAGACCCAGTACTTC. Translation gives CASSPGTAQETQYF.

The V gene is TRBV3-1 (or the pseudogene TRBV3-2), the J gene TRBJ2-7; weak D call: TRBD1 (6 bases). The CDR3 covers 13 residues. V was clipped by 4 bases and J by 2 bases, with 9 bases between them. The V gene's germline CDR1 is LGHDT and CDR2 YNNKEL (reference sequence). In nucleotides, the CDR3 is TGTGCCAGCAGCCGGGACATAGCCTACGAGCAGTACTTC. The encoded protein is CASSRDIAYEQYF.

V usage is TRBV5-4 and J usage is TRBJ2-1; D might be TRBD2 (6 bases). Per germline, CDR1 SGHNT and CDR2 YYREEE (reference sequence). V gave up 3 bases and J gave up 8 bases, with 15 bases separating them. The CDR3 has 14 amino acids. DNA for the CDR3: TGTGCCAGCAGCTCGCAGGGAGGTTCCCATGAGCAGTTCTTC. It yields the protein CASSSQGGSHEQFF. Filled out from reference TRBV5-4 and TRBJ2-1, the complete variable domain reads ETGVTQSPTHLIKTRGQQVTLRCSSQSGHNTVSWYQQALGQGPQFIFQYYREEENGRGNFPPRFSGLQFPNYSSELNVNALELDDSALYLCASSSQGGSHEQFFGPGTRLTVL.

The rearrangement links TRBV10-3 to TRBJ2-3; perhaps D is TRBD1 or TRBD2 (5 bases each). The CDR3 has 11 residues. V was clipped by 10 bases and J by 6 bases, with 11 bases between them. Germline V gene sequence: CDR1 ENHRY, CDR2 SYGVKD. The chain's CDR3 is CATGAADTQYF. In nucleotides, the CDR3 is TGTGCCACCGGGGCTGCCGATACGCAGTATTTT.

The chain combines TRBV29-1 with TRBJ2-5; TRBD1 agrees at 9 bases. The CDR3 extends over 13 amino acids. Germline CDR1 reads SQVTM; CDR2 reads ANQGSEA. The junction had 6 bases not matched to a gene; V was cut back by 5 bases and J by 5 bases. Here the CDR3 DNA reads TGCAGCGTTACCCGGGACAGGGTTGAGACCCAGTACTTC. Translated, it gives CSVTRDRVETQYF.

This clone was seen a few times. The chain has TRBV5-6 and TRBJ1-2, with D unresolved. The V end was cut by 0 bases, the J end by 6 bases, with 6 bases between. This CDR3 contains 12 residues. The germline V gene has CDR1 SGHDT and CDR2 YYEEEE. The CDR3 loop is CASSLVADGYTF. The CDR3 DNA reads as TGTGCCAGCAGCTTGGTGGCTGATGGCTACACCTTC. The entire variable domain, with the rest obtained from reference TRBV5-6 and TRBJ1-2, is as follows: DAGVTQSPTHLIKTRGQQVTLRCSPKSGHDTVSWYQQALGQGPQFIFQYYEEEERQRGNFPDRFSGHQFPNYSSELNVNALLLGDSALYLCASSLVADGYTFGSGTRLTVV.

This chain connects TRBV7-2 to TRBJ2-3, with TRBD2 as a possible D gene (6 bases). The CDR3 consists of 15 residues. Trimming took 5 bases from V and 0 from J, leaving 12 bases between them. Germline CDR1 is SGHTA and CDR2 is FQGNSA. This CDR3 is CASSVGLTSTDTQYF. The DNA for the CDR3 is TGTGCCAGCAGCGTAGGACTAACTAGCACAGATACGCAGTATTTT.

This rearrangement joins TRBV4-1 to TRBJ1-1; D not certain. V was clipped by 4 bases and J by 0 bases, with 12 bases between them. The CDR3 runs to 15 residues. Germline V CDR1 and CDR2: MGHRA, YSYEKL. CDR3 sequence reads: CASSLDRTVNTEAFF. In DNA, the CDR3 is TGCGCCAGCAGCCTCGATCGTACAGTGAACACTGAAGCTTTCTTT.

The chain couples TRBV3-1 (or the pseudogene TRBV3-2) to TRBJ1-4; D is perhaps TRBD1 (5 bases). With 5 bases removed from V and 8 bases from J, the gap between germline ends came to 18 bases. Per the germline V gene, CDR1 is LGHDT and CDR2 is YNNKEL (reference sequence). The CDR3 runs 15 residues. The CDR3 spells CASSSRSGRNEKLFF. In DNA form, the CDR3 reads TGTGCCAGCAGCTCAAGGTCAGGGAGGAACGAAAAACTGTTTTTT.

The V and J genes are TRBV6-5 and TRBJ2-1; a weak D match, TRBD2 (5 bases). Trimming stripped 11 bases from V and 8 bases from J, with 22 bases between. Germline CDR1 and CDR2: MNHEY and SVGAGI. The CDR3 covers 14 residues. The CDR3 DNA reads TGTGCCTGTCGGGAAGGCCCCCCTAGGTATGAGCAGTTCTTC. It encodes CACREGPPRYEQFF.

In its sample, this clone was seen a few times. The gene calls are TRBV6-1 and TRBJ2-7, with TRBD1 identical over 10 bases. Germline V gene sequence: CDR1 MNHNS, CDR2 SASEGT. V was pared by 1 base and J by 3 bases, with 3 bases of the junction left unmatched. The CDR3 runs to 15 residues. The CDR3 spells CASSEGGTGVYEQYF. The CDR3 DNA reads as TGTGCCAGCAGTGAAGGCGGGACAGGGGTCTACGAGCAGTACTTC.

The CDR3 loop is CASSLGLSTDTQYF. Written as DNA, the CDR3 is TGTGCCAGCAGTTTAGGGCTTAGCACAGATACGCAGTATTTT. The gene calls are TRBV27 and TRBJ2-3; D is unresolved. The V end lost 2 bases, the J end lost 0 bases, and 6 bases lay between the germline ends. Per germline, CDR1 MNHEY and CDR2 SMNVEV (reference sequence). The CDR3 totals 14 residues.

The V and J genes are TRBV11-2 and TRBJ1-3, with 8 bases lining up with TRBD1. J gave up 0 bases and V 1 base, and 8 bases lay outside the gene matches. Germline V CDR1 and CDR2: SGHAT, FQNNGV. The CDR3 has 18 amino acids. CDR3 bases: TGTGCCAGCAGCTTAGTTCTCGGGACAGGTCTCTCTGGAAACACCATATATTTT. This sequence encodes CASSLVLGTGLSGNTIYF.

The chain links TRBV18 to TRBJ1-2; maybe TRBD1 (5 bases). This CDR3 spans 13 amino acids. Germline loops: CDR1 KGHSH, CDR2 LQKENI. The ends were cut back, 6 bases at V and 4 bases at J, with 12 bases in the middle. CDR3 in DNA: TGTGCCAGCTCGTCGACAGAGCTCTATGGCTACACCTTC. It codes for CASSSTELYGYTF.

The chain uses TRBV14 and TRBJ1-5; D call uncertain. In germline, CDR1 is SGHDN, CDR2 FVKESK. This CDR3 is built from 15 residues. V lost 1 base and J 3 bases, leaving 10 bases between the germline ends. The CDR3 DNA reads TGTGCCAGCAGCCAAGTAGATGTCAACAATCAGCCCCAGCATTTT. This encodes CASSQVDVNNQPQHF.

Details on this clone: This specimen includes other DNA sequences encoding the same CDR3. This chain links TRBV6-2 or TRBV6-3 with TRBJ2-2; D not certain. This CDR3 has 14 residues. CDR1 MNHEY and CDR2 SVGEGT come from the germline V gene. V lost 0 bases and J lost 6, with 8 bases in between. The CDR3 reads CASSYSPGPGELFF. The CDR3 coding sequence is TGTGCCAGCAGTTACTCACCGGGTCCCGGGGAGCTGTTTTTT.

The chain joins TRBV4-3 to TRBJ1-4; TRBD1 is a possible D gene (5 bases). This CDR3 has 17 amino acids. The V gene lost 0 bases and the J gene lost 6 bases, with 17 bases spanning the gap. Germline CDR1 LGHNA, CDR2 YSLEER. CDR3 sequence (DNA): TGCGCCAGCAGCCAAGATCCAGGGAGCGCCGTCTATGAAAAACTGTTTTTT. As protein: CASSQDPGSAVYEKLFF.

The chain recombines TRBV7-8 with TRBJ1-1, with D possibly matching TRBD1 (6 bases). Germline lookup yields CDR1 SGHVS and CDR2 FQNEAQ. Trimming removed 6 bases from V and 5 bases from J, with 19 bases in between. This CDR3 is built from 15 residues. As DNA, the CDR3 is TGTGCCAGCAGGCCCGTGGGGGGGGCGGGAACTGAAGCTTTCTTT. Its protein product is CASRPVGGAGTEAFF.

The chain carries TRBV11-2 and TRBJ2-7; D is uncertain. V was pared by 0 bases and J by 2 bases, with 11 bases between. Germline assignment: CDR1 SGHAT and CDR2 FQNNGV. This CDR3 has 15 amino acids. The CDR3 nucleotides read TGTGCCAGCAGCTTAGAGAACAGAGAGACCTACGAGCAGTACTTC. Protein product: CASSLENRETYEQYF. The full variable domain, rest sourced from reference TRBV11-2 and TRBJ2-7, is EAGVAQSPRYKIIEKRQSVAFWCNPISGHATLYWYQQILGQGPKLLIQFQNNGVVDDSQLPKDRFSAERLKGVDSTLKIQPAKLEDSAVYLCASSLENRETYEQYFGPGTRLTVT.

The J gene is TRBJ1-1, the V gene TRBV7-9; possibly TRBD1 for D (5 bases). V was shortened by 6 bases and J by 0 bases, with 11 bases between the two germline ends. CDR1 SEHNR and CDR2 FQNEAQ come from the germline V gene (reference sequence). CDR3 length: 14 amino acids. This chain's CDR3 is CASRSGTVNTEAFF. CDR3 DNA: TGTGCCAGCAGGTCCGGGACGGTGAACACTGAAGCTTTCTTT. The variable domain in full, with the rest retrieved from reference TRBV7-9 and TRBJ1-1, is DTGVSQNPRHKITKRGQNVTFRCDPISEHNRLYWYRQTLGQGPEFLTYFQNEAQLEKSRLLSDRFSAERPKGSFSTLEIQRTEQGDSAMYLCASRSGTVNTEAFFGQGTRLTVV.

The genes are TRBV7-9 and TRBJ2-3; 7 nucleotides match TRBD2. Germline V gene data show CDR1 as SEHNR and CDR2 as FQNEAQ (reference sequence). J gave up 4 bases and V 6 bases, and 22 bases lay outside the gene matches. There are 19 residues in the CDR3. The CDR3 region has the DNA TGTGCCAGCAGTCAACCCCAACTAGCGTGGAACTGCCGAGCAGATACGCAGTATTTT. Translating gives CASSQPQLAWNCRADTQYF.

This clone occurred a few times. The chain uses TRBV6-5 and TRBJ2-1, with 8 bases fitting TRBD2. The CDR3 has 15 residues. After removal of 6 bases from V and 7 bases from J, the junction contained 11 bases not matched to a gene. Germline V lookup: CDR1 MNHEY, CDR2 SVGAGI. Here the CDR3 reads CASSKAGSGGNEQFF. DNA for the CDR3: TGTGCCAGCAGCAAAGCGGGATCGGGGGGGAATGAGCAGTTCTTC.

The chain carries TRBV5-6 and TRBJ1-1; 8 nucleotides match TRBD1. Per the germline V gene, CDR1 is SGHDT and CDR2 is YYEEEE. The CDR3 covers 15 residues. The junction had 6 bases not matched to a gene; V was cut back by 2 bases and J by 3 bases. CDR3 protein: CASSFLDRVDTEAFF. The DNA for the CDR3 is TGTGCCAGCAGCTTTCTGGACAGGGTGGACACTGAAGCTTTCTTT.

This clone occurred once. V gene TRBV2 combines with J gene TRBJ2-1, with D hard to call. Germline V gene sequence: CDR1 SNHLY, CDR2 FYNNEI. V lost 8 bases and J lost 0, with 8 bases in between. This CDR3 has 13 amino acids. CDR3 loop: CASLLSSYNEQFF. CDR3 sequence (DNA): TGTGCCAGCTTGCTAAGCTCCTACAATGAGCAGTTCTTC. The complete variable domain, with remaining parts taken from reference TRBV2 and TRBJ2-1, reads EPEVTQTPSHQVTQMGQEVILRCVPISNHLYFYWYRQILGQKVEFLVSFYNNEISEKSEIFDDQFSVERPDGSNFTLKIRSTKLEDSAMYFCASLLSSYNEQFFGPGTRLTVL.